Following are 5 T cell receptor beta chains from one sample sequenced in a study of blood T cells in healthy people across ages. Alongside a J-beta primer mix, a sample-barcoded 5' primer served in a second PCR lasting about 7 to 11 cycles. TCRdb ran MiXCR on the 5' RACE reads and lists one entry per CDR3 protein. The sample comprises about 780,000 distinct CDR3 sequences, around half of which are singletons, and 15% to 20% rests with the top ten. Sequencing was done on a sample of blood. The receptor source for this set is a man at least 80 years old in good health.

The rearrangement uses TRBV5-1 and TRBJ2-1; 7 nucleotides align to TRBD2. The CDR3 is made up of 13 amino acids. The germline gives CDR1 SGHRS, CDR2 YFSETQ. The V and J ends lost 4 bases and 8 bases, in that order; junction bases with no gene match: 6. Here the CDR3 reads CASSIFAGDEQFF. The DNA of the CDR3 is TGCGCCAGCAGCATTTTTGCGGGAGATGAGCAGTTCTTC.

The chain employs TRBV20-1 and TRBJ2-3; the D gene is possibly TRBD1 (6 bases). Germline assignment: CDR1 DFQATT and CDR2 SNEGSKA (reference sequence). V shed 3 bases and J shed 2 bases, with 12 bases lying between them. The CDR3 length is 14 residues. CDR3 nucleotides: TGCAGTGCTAGGAAAGGACAGTTCACAGATACGCAGTATTTT. Translated, it gives CSARKGQFTDTQYF.

In its sample, this clonotype was seen many times. The chain employs TRBV29-1 and TRBJ1-2; unclear D gene. This CDR3 has 15 residues. V lost 5 bases, J lost 1 base, and 17 bases lay in between. Germline CDR1 SQVTM, CDR2 ANQGSEA. CDR3 sequence reads: CSVNDDRLYNYGYTF. CDR3 DNA sequence: TGCAGCGTTAACGACGACCGCTTATATAACTATGGCTACACCTTC.

In this sample, this clonotype turned up once. The V gene is TRBV20-1, the J gene TRBJ2-1; a possible D gene is TRBD2 (6 bases). V lost 0 bases and J lost 10, with 16 bases in between. CDR3 size: 14 residues. The germline CDR1 and CDR2 sequences are DFQATT and SNEGSKA (reference sequence). CDR3 sequence (DNA): TGCAGTGCTAGAGAATCGGGACTCACCTACGAGCAGTTCTTC. Encoded protein: CSARESGLTYEQFF.

This clonotype was observed a handful of times. The chain recombines TRBV25-1 with TRBJ1-1; 7 nucleotides agree with TRBD1. CDR3 length equals 15 residues. Trimming at V came to 4 bases and at J to 0 bases, leaving 5 bases not matched to a gene. Germline lookup yields CDR1 MGHDK and CDR2 SYGVNS. CDR3 nucleotides: TGTGCCAGCAGTGCTTCGGGACAGATGAACACTGAAGCTTTCTTT. The encoded protein is CASSASGQMNTEAFF.